This TCR beta chain emerged from a study of shared clonotypes between healthy human individuals. Findings and caveats of the study: The study found lower generation probabilities in non-shared clonotypes than in those shared by all four donors. Naive subsets, compared against memory subsets, generally had larger estimated richness values.

About this clone: Its antigen is unidentified. Its ends do not fully match the called genes, so a read error is possible.

Germline V gives CDR1 SQVTM, CDR2 ANQGSEA. The CDR3 is 12 amino acids. A 200 ng quantity of DNA, roughly 32,000 T cell genomes, went into the sorted-subset replicate PCRs. Method: immunoSEQ multiplex PCR; TCRdb's copy keeps in-frame clones and lacks some. The sample consists of about 990,000 clones, 78% of them appearing once. Investigators divided CD4+ cells into CD45RA+ naive and CD45RA-negative memory subsets. Sequencing was performed on memory CD4+ T cells from PBMCs. Subset meaning: CD45RA-negative fraction. This TCR was recovered from a man younger than 35 in good health. Some clones in this sample may be carry-over from other donors' samples. The genes are TRBV29-1 and TRBJ1-4; 8 positions match TRBD1. Written as DNA, the CDR3 is TGCAGCGCCAAACAGGGGGATGAAAAACTGTTTTTC. Translated: CSAKQGDEKLFF.